This T cell receptor beta chain originates from a study of cytomegalovirus exposure and HLA in healthy donors. Study-wide results and limits: In vitro experiments confirmed that three CMV-associated chains were specific for CMV antigens. Among the most significant clusters, several appeared linked to common viral pathogens in a later analysis. Most of the TCR beta V segments (in an earlier analysis) were productive either about 87% or about 30% of the time. The authors enumerated under 200 TCR beta chains as linked to cytomegalovirus.

Notes on this clone: The target antigen is unknown.

The PCR used 60 Vbeta and 13 Jbeta primers. Only in-frame clones appear in the TCRdb table, and some are missing; sequencing was by immunoSEQ multiplex PCR. Among roughly 140,000 clones listed, over 80% were seen once. Germline CDR1 and CDR2: SGHVS and FNYEAQ. J gave up 5 bases and V 2 bases, and 10 bases lay outside the gene matches. This CDR3 has 16 residues. The chain uses TRBV7-6 and TRBJ2-5, with TRBD2 identical over 8 bases. Source material: PBMCs. This receptor was taken from a female donor in good health and CMV-seronegative. In nucleotides, the CDR3 is TGTGCCAGCAGCTTATACTCGGGAGGGCCCTCGGAGACCCAGTACTTC. Encoded protein: CASSLYSGGPSETQYF.